The clone carrying this TCR beta chain was recorded at least ten times. Its antigen is as yet unknown. TCRdb redid the calling of the reads with MiXCR, one entry per CDR3 protein. The sample lists some 3,800 distinct CDR3 sequences; 11% to 15% were seen once. Germline V gives CDR1 MNHEY, CDR2 SVGAGI. Trimming at V came to 4 bases and at J to 9 bases, leaving 8 bases not matched to a gene. This CDR3 region has 14 residues. This specimen belongs to a study of liver allograft versus peripheral blood T cells. Background on the study: Comparative analysis was performed on T cell receptor repertoires from transplanted livers and from recipients' peripheral blood. General observations from the study: Reportedly, liver allograft T cell receptor repertoires differed from peripheral blood ones.

This chain joins TRBV6-5 and TRBJ1-1, with TRBD1 matching 10 bases. The sequence derives from a human patient who had a liver transplant. Some of these T cells may belong to the graft donor. DNA for the CDR3: TGTGCCAGCAGTTTGGGACAGGGGCGCCTAAAAGCTTTCTTT. It codes for CASSLGQGRLKAFF.